This T cell receptor beta chain comes out of a study of human T cells and chemical hapten exposure. Turning to the study itself: The sensitizing agent was 2% DPC, placed on roughly 2 cm by roughly 2 cm of upper inner arm skin. Patch tests applied 0.01% DPC to the upper back, read at 6 days.

Time point in this sample: patch test 3, about 24 weeks after DPC sensitization. The sample's treatment: therapeutic diphenylcyclopropenone sensitization with weekly scalp DPC. Blood, whole and unfractionated, served as the source for total RNA extraction. V lost 5 bases and J lost 10, with 15 bases in between. The germline CDR1 and CDR2 sequences are SGHTA and FQGNSA. The CDR3 extends over 13 amino acids. How the authors handled the data: Across samples, TCR counts had a median of roughly 100,000 and ranged from about 20,000 to 690,600. TCRdb itself ran the RACE reads through MiXCR, one entry per CDR3 protein. The V and J calls and clone size are TCRdb's, not the authors'. In the table there are over 150,000 distinct CDR3 sequences, 28% of which are singletons.

The specimen was whole blood, collected in connection with sensitization to the hapten diphenylcyclopropenone (DPC). This sequence originates from a young woman with alopecia areata. Some clones in this sample may be carry-over from other donors' samples. V and J are TRBV7-2 and TRBJ2-1; D is unresolved. The CDR3 reads CASSPFSGSEQFF. CDR3 DNA: TGTGCCAGCAGCCCGTTCTCCGGAAGCGAGCAGTTCTTC.